The rows below give T cell receptor beta chains drawn from one sample of a study of shared clonotypes between healthy human individuals. Generated by immunoSEQ multiplex PCR, the TCRdb table keeps only in-frame clones and is missing some. The data hold over a million clones, with 98% observed a single time. The specimen was naive CD4+ T cells sorted from blood. The receptors were sampled from a man under 40 in good health. Each CDR3 is given with its conserved first and last residue. A D gene is named only where the DNA matches it firmly. Expanded clones are given a class, and other clones once, few, many or no size at all.

>TRBV18|TRBD1|TRBJ2-5|.
TGTGCCAGCTCACCACGGACAGGGGGCGGTCAAGAGACCCAGTACTTC
CASSPRTGGGQETQYF
>TRBV5-4|.|TRBJ2-1|.
TGTGCCAGCAGCTTGGACAGGGGAGGGCAGTTCTTC
CASSLDRGGQFF
>TRBV9|.|TRBJ2-3|.
TGTGCCAGCAGCGTAGAAGGGACATTAAGCACAGATACGCAGTATTTT
CASSVEGTLSTDTQYF
>TRBV25-1|.|TRBJ2-2|.
TGTGCCAGCAGTACGGAGATCACCGGGGAGCTGTTTTTT
CASSTEITGELFF
>TRBV6-9|TRBD1|TRBJ2-5|.
TGTGCCAGCAGTCGGGACAGGCCCCAAGAGACCCAGTACTTC
CASSRDRPQETQYF
>TRBV7-6|.|TRBJ2-5|.
TGTGCCAGCAGCTTGGCGGAGGAGACCCAGTACTTC
CASSLAEETQYF
>TRBV4-1|.|TRBJ1-1|.
TGCGCCAGCAGCCAAGATCTGCGGGTTACTGAAGCTTTCTTT
CASSQDLRVTEAFF
>TRBV5-4|TRBD1|TRBJ2-5|.
TGTGCCAGCAGCTCGGGACAGCAGTACCAAGAGACCCAGTACTTC
CASSSGQQYQETQYF
>TRBV10-3|.|TRBJ2-1|.
TGTGCCATCGCGACAGCGGCGGGTGTCTACAATGAGCAGTTCTTC
CAIATAAGVYNEQFF
>TRBV10-3|TRBD2|TRBJ2-1|.
TGTGCCATCAGTGAGTCGAAGAGCGGGAGGTTGAATGAGCAGTTCTTC
CAISESKSGRLNEQFF
>TRBV28|TRBD1|TRBJ2-2|.
TGTGCCAGCAGTTTGGTACAGGGGACCGGGGAGCTGTTTTTT
CASSLVQGTGELFF
>TRBV5-5|.|TRBJ1-3|.
TGTGCCAGCAGCTTGGTACAGGCTGCAAACACCATATATTTT
CASSLVQAANTIYF
>TRBV6-1|.|TRBJ2-2|.
TGTGCCAGCAGTGAAGCGCTTCCAGGGGACACCGGGGAGCTGTTTTTT
CASSEALPGDTGELFF
>TRBV29-1|.|TRBJ2-5|.
TGCAGCGTTCTCGCGTTAGGGGAGACCCAGTACTTC
CSVLALGETQYF
>TRBV4-1|.|TRBJ2-3|.
TGCGCCAGCAGCCAAGAATCGGGACCAAGCACAGATACGCAGTATTTT
CASSQESGPSTDTQYF
>TRBV25-1|TRBD1|TRBJ1-4|.
TGTGCCAGCAGCCAAATCGACAGGGAGCCTAATGAAAAACTGTTTTTT
CASSQIDREPNEKLFF
>TRBV11-2|TRBD1|TRBJ1-5|.
TGTGCCAGCAGCCTGACAGGGGGCGCAGGGCAGCCCCAGCATTTT
CASSLTGGAGQPQHF
>TRBV9|.|TRBJ2-3|.
TGTGCCAGCAGCGTAGGTTCTAGCGTATACACAGATACGCAGTATTTT
CASSVGSSVYTDTQYF
>TRBV5-4|.|TRBJ2-7|.
TGTGCCAGCAGCTTGGGGACGTGGGGAGGGGGCGCCCTCTCCTACGAGCAGTACTTC
CASSLGTWGGGALSYEQYF
>TRBV5-6|.|TRBJ2-1|.
TGTGCCAGCAGCTTGGATCCAGCTTCGAACTACAATGAGCAGTTCTTC
CASSLDPASNYNEQFF
>TRBV5-1|.|TRBJ2-7|.
TGCGCCAGCAGCTGGAGGGGGCCGGACGAGCAGTACTTC
CASSWRGPDEQYF
>TRBV11-2|.|TRBJ2-1|.
TGTGCCAGCAGCTTGGCGGGACAACTTTACAATGAGCAGTTCTTC
CASSLAGQLYNEQFF
>TRBV18|.|TRBJ2-5|.
TGTGCCAGCTCACCTTCAGCGCAAGAGACCCAGTACTTC
CASSPSAQETQYF
>TRBV14|.|TRBJ2-1|.
TGTGCCAGCTCCGTTCGACTAGTCCCAAATGAGCAGTTCTTC
CASSVRLVPNEQFF
>TRBV18|TRBD1|TRBJ1-5|.
TGTGCCAGCTCACAAGGGACAGGGGGCTTCAATCAGCCCCAGCATTTT
CASSQGTGGFNQPQHF
>TRBV28|.|TRBJ1-4|.
TGTGCCAGCAGTGAAGGTTCCTTATTCATGGAACTGTTTTTT
CASSEGSLFMELFF
>TRBV5-5|TRBD2|TRBJ2-7|.
TGTGCCAGCAGCCGAAATCCAACTAGCGTTGGATACGAGCAGTACTTC
CASSRNPTSVGYEQYF
>TRBV14|.|TRBJ1-5|.
TGTGCCAGCAGCGTCGGGGCCGGTCAGCCCCAGCATTTT
CASSVGAGQPQHF
>TRBV6-5|.|TRBJ1-3|.
TGTGCCAGCAGTTACCTTCCAAGGGGCGCTGGAAACACCATATATTTT
CASSYLPRGAGNTIYF
>TRBV20-1|.|TRBJ2-7|.
TGCAGTGTACCTGTGTCCTACGAGCAGTACTTC
CSVPVSYEQYF
>TRBV28|TRBD2|TRBJ2-4|.
TGTGCCAGCAGTTTAGGAGGGAGGGCCGACATTCAGTACTTC
CASSLGGRADIQYF
>TRBV5-6|.|TRBJ1-5|.
TGTGCCAGCAGCTTGTGGCGATCAGGGAATCAGCCCCAGCATTTT
CASSLWRSGNQPQHF
>TRBV11-3|.|TRBJ2-2|.
TGTGCCAGCAGCCCCCGTCGCACCGGGGAGCTGTTTTTT
CASSPRRTGELFF
>TRBV4-3|.|TRBJ2-7|.
TGCGCCAGCAGCCAAGAGAGATTGGGGCACGAGCAGTACTTC
CASSQERLGHEQYF
>TRBV4-1|.|TRBJ2-1|.
TGCGCCAGCAGCCAAGATGGTGGAGGCTACAATGAGCAGTTCTTC
CASSQDGGGYNEQFF
>TRBV18|TRBD1|TRBJ1-1|.
TGTGCCAGCTCACGAGGACAGGGCTTCACTGAAGCTTTCTTT
CASSRGQGFTEAFF
>TRBV27|TRBD2|TRBJ2-3|.
TGTGCCAGCAGTTGGGGACCGGGAGGGGGCACAGATACGCAGTATTTT
CASSWGPGGGTDTQYF
>TRBV11-2|.|TRBJ1-4|.
TGTGCCAGCAGCTTAAATTTGGCCTTGACTGGCATTAATGAAAAACTGTTTTTT
CASSLNLALTGINEKLFF
>TRBV4-1|TRBD2|TRBJ2-1|.
TGCGCCAGCAGCCAGACTAGCGGGAGGGGCTCCTACAATGAGCAGTTCTTC
CASSQTSGRGSYNEQFF
>TRBV7-2|.|TRBJ2-2|.
TGTGCCAGCAGCCACGCCGGGGGTAGGGAGCTGTTTTTT
CASSHAGGRELFF
>TRBV27|.|TRBJ1-5|once
TGTGCCAGCAGTTTAACTGGGCAGGGAAATCAGCCCCAGCATTTT
CASSLTGQGNQPQHF
>TRBV28|TRBD1|TRBJ1-5|.
TGTGCCAGCAGTTTAGGGGACAGGGATCATCAGCCCCAGCATTTT
CASSLGDRDHQPQHF
>TRBV5-4|TRBD2|TRBJ2-3|.
TGTGCCAGCGGCGGGAGTCCCACAGATACGCAGTATTTT
CASGGSPTDTQYF
>TRBV11-2|.|TRBJ2-7|.
TGTGCCAGCAGCTTCGGACGGACCTCCTACGAGCAGTACTTC
CASSFGRTSYEQYF
>TRBV7-2|.|TRBJ2-7|.
TGTGCCAGCAGCTCCCGGACAGTAAGGGGGGACGAGCAGTACTTC
CASSSRTVRGDEQYF
>TRBV15|.|TRBJ1-1|.
TGTGCCACCAGCAGTTCAGGGCCGGGGGCTGAAGCTTTCTTT
CATSSSGPGAEAFF